The clone carrying this TCR beta chain has just a few counts. What it binds is not known. The source of the sample is a study of blood T cells in healthy people across ages. Findings and limits, study-wide: Long-lived donors carried more naive CD4+ cells and greater diversity than aged donors.

A second PCR, run for 7 to 11 cycles, used a sample-barcoded 5' primer plus a J-beta primer mix. MiXCR was run by TCRdb on the 5' RACE reads, yielding one entry per CDR3 protein. The repertoire consists of fewer than 1,000,000 distinct CDR3 sequences, with approximately 44% occurring once and the leading ten covering 15% to 25%. The CDR3 contains 12 residues. Germline CDR1 and CDR2: SGHRS and YFSETQ. Trimming pared 2 bases from V and 5 bases from J, leaving 8 bases between. The rearrangement links TRBV5-1 to TRBJ2-7, with D hard to call. Source material: blood. This TCR came from a man in his 60s in good health. The CDR3: CASSFDVHEQYF. CDR3 DNA: TGCGCCAGCAGCTTCGACGTACACGAGCAGTACTTC.